There are a few counts of the clone carrying this T cell receptor (beta chain). The protocol was immunoSEQ multiplex PCR, while the TCRdb copy is restricted to in-frame clones and leaves out a portion. This table has 180,000 or so clones, about 85% appearing once. This sample is part of a study of blood T cell repertoires in COVID-19. This CDR3 spans 14 amino acids. Germline lookup yields CDR1 SGHRS and CDR2 YFSETQ. With 2 bases removed from V and 9 bases from J, the gap between germline ends came to 15 bases. The sequence derives from a woman in her sixties with acute or convalescent COVID-19. The chain employs TRBV5-1 and TRBJ2-1; D might be TRBD2 (6 bases). Sequencing used peripheral blood. CDR3 loop: CASSFPSAPGEQFF. The CDR3 nucleotides read TGCGCCAGCAGCTTTCCTAGCGCTCCGGGTGAGCAGTTCTTC.